The clone carrying this T cell receptor beta chain was counted a few times. Antigen: not known. CDR1 and CDR2 (germline): SNHLY, FYNNEI. The CDR3 has 16 residues. V lost 6 bases and J 2 bases, leaving 16 bases between the germline ends. This entry belongs to a study of regulatory T cells in long-lasting Graves disease. Findings and limits, study-wide: Those with persistent Graves' had less TCR diversity than newly diagnosed patients. Under persistent disease, TRBV28, TRBJ1-2 and TRBJ2-5 were used preferentially.

Time point meaning: persistent/refractory GD, antithyroid drugs over 5 years with positive TRAb. Following extraction of RNA from PBMCs, that RNA was used to make the TCR library. With iRepertoire HTBI primers and Arm-PCR of CDR3 regions, TCR beta libraries were built. TCRdb reanalysed the multiplex PCR reads using MiXCR and keeps one entry per CDR3 protein. This table holds roughly 300,000 distinct CDR3 sequences, around 19% found once. The receptor comes from a female donor with Graves disease. Sequencing used peripheral blood mononuclear cells (PBMCs), obtained when the disease was refractory, from a patient treated with antithyroid drugs. V and J are TRBV2 and TRBJ2-2, with D possibly TRBD2 on 7 matching bases. The CDR3 bases are TGTGCCAGCAGACAGCGGGACACAGCAAACACCGGGGAGCTGTTTTTT. It translates to CASRQRDTANTGELFF.